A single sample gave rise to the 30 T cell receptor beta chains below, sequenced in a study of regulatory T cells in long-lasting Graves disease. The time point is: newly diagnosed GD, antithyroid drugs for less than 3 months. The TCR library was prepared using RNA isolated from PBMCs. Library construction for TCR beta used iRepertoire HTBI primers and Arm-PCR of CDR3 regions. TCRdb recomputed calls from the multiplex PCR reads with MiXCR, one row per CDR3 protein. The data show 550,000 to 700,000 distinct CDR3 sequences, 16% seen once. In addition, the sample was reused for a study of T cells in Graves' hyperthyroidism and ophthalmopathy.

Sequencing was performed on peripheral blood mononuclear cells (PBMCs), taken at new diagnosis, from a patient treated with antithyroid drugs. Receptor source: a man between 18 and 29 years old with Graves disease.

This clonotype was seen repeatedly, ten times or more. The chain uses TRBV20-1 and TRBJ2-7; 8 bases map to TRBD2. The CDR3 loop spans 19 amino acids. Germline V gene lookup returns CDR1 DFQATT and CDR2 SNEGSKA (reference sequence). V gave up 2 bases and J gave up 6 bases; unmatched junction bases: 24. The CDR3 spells CSARRTAGVPVGYVREQYF. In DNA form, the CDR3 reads TGCAGTGCTAGACGTACAGCGGGAGTTCCCGTCGGTTATGTTCGCGAGCAGTACTTC.

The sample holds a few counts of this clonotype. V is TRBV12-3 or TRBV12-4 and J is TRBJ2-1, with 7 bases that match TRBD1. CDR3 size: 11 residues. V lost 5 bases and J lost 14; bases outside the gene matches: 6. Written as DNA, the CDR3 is TGTGCCAGCAGTAGACAGGGAAATGAGTTCTTC. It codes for CASSRQGNEFF.

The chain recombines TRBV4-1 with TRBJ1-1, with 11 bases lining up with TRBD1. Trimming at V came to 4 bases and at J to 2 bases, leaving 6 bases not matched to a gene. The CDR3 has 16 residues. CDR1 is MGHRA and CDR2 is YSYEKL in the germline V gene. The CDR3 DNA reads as TGCGCCAGCAGCCCCACCGGGACAGGGGGAAACACTGAAGCTTTCTTT. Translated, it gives CASSPTGTGGNTEAFF.

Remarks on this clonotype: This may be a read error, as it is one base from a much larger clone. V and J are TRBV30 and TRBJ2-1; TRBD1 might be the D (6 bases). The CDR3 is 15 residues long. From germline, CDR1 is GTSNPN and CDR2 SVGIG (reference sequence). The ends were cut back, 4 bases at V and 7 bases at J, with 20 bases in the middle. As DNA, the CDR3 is TGTGCCTGGAAGGGGGAAATCCCGCTTATGAATGAGCAGTTCTTC. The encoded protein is CAWKGEIPLMNEQFF.

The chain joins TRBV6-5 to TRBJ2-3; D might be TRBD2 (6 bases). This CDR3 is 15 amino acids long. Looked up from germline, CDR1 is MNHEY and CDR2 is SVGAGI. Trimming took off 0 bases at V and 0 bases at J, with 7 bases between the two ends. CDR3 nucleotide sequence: TGTGCCAGCAGTTACTCGGAGGGTAGCACAGATACGCAGTATTTT. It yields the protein CASSYSEGSTDTQYF.

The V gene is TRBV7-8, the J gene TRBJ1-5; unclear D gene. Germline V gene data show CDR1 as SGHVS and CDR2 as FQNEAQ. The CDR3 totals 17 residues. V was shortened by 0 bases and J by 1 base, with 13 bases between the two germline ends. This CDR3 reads CASSLAWRAKSNQPQHF. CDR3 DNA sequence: TGTGCCAGCAGCTTAGCATGGCGGGCTAAGAGCAATCAGCCCCAGCATTTT.

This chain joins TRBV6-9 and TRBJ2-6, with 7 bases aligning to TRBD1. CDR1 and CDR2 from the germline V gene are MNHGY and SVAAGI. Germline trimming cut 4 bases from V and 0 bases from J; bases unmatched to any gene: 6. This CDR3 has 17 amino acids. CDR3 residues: CASSSTGQLSGANVLTF. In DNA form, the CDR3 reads TGTGCCAGCAGTTCCACGGGACAGCTCTCTGGGGCCAACGTCCTGACTTTC.

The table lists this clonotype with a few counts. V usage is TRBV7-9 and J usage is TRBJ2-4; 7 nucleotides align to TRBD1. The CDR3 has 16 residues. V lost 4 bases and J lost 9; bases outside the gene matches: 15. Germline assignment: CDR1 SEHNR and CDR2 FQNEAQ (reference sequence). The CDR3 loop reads CASSSATGPARGIQYF. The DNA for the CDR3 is TGTGCCAGCAGCTCCGCGACAGGGCCTGCGAGGGGCATTCAGTACTTC.

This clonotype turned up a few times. The CDR3 sequence is CASSLVDRSYEQYF. CDR3 bases: TGTGCCAGCAGCTTAGTCGACAGATCCTACGAGCAGTACTTC. V gene TRBV7-9 combines with J gene TRBJ2-7, with D perhaps matching TRBD1 (5 bases). Trimming cost V 1 base and J 1 base, with 8 bases left between them. Germline V gene lookup returns CDR1 SEHNR and CDR2 FQNEAQ (reference sequence). The CDR3 runs to 14 residues.

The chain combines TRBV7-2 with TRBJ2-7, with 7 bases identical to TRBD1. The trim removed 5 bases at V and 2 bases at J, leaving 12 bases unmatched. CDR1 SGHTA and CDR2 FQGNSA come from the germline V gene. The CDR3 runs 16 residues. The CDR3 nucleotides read TGTGCCAGCAGCGCCAGGACAGGTTCGGCGACCTACGAGCAGTACTTC. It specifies CASSARTGSATYEQYF.

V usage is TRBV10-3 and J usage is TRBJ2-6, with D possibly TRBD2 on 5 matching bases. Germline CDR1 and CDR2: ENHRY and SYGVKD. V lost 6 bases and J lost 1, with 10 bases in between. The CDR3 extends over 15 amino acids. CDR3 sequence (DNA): TGTGCCATCAGAGAGGGCGGATCTGGGGCCAACGTCCTGACTTTC. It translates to CAIREGGSGANVLTF.

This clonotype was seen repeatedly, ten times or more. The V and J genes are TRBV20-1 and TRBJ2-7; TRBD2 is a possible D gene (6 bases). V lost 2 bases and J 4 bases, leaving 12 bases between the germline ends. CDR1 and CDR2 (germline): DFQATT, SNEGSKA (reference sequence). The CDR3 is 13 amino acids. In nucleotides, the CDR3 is TGCAGTGCTAGATGGAGGGAGTTATACGAGCAGTACTTC. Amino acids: CSARWRELYEQYF.

CDR3 residues: CSARVTSGSNEQYF. DNA for the CDR3: TGCAGTGCTAGAGTTACTAGCGGGAGCAACGAGCAGTACTTC. The rearrangement links TRBV20-1 to TRBJ2-7, with TRBD2 identical over 11 bases. V dropped 1 base and J dropped 5; count of bases not matched to a gene: 4. Germline V gene sequence: CDR1 DFQATT, CDR2 SNEGSKA (reference sequence). This CDR3 has 14 residues.

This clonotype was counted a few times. The CDR3 bases are TGCGCCAGCAGCTTGTTACAGGGAGGATACGAGCAGTACTTC. It yields the protein CASSLLQGGYEQYF. The V and J genes are TRBV5-1 and TRBJ2-7; TRBD1 or TRBD2 may be the D gene (6 bases each). Germline V CDR1 and CDR2: SGHRS, YFSETQ. The CDR3 consists of 14 residues. Trimming pared 1 base from V and 4 bases from J, leaving 12 bases between. The whole variable domain, filled in from reference TRBV5-1 and TRBJ2-7, reads KAGVTQTPRYLIKTRGQQVTLSCSPISGHRSVSWYQQTPGQGLQFLFEYFSETQRNKGNFPGRFSGRQFSNSRSEMNVSTLELGDSALYLCASSLLQGGYEQYFGPGTRLTVT.

As DNA, the CDR3 is TGTGCCAGCAGGGCCGGGACCCCTACGCAAAATCAGCCCCAGCATTTT. This encodes CASRAGTPTQNQPQHF. J is TRBJ1-5 and V is TRBV6-2 or TRBV6-3; perhaps TRBD1 as D (5 bases). V was pared by 6 bases and J by 4 bases, with 19 bases between. CDR3 size: 16 residues. Germline lookup yields CDR1 MNHEY and CDR2 SVGEGT.

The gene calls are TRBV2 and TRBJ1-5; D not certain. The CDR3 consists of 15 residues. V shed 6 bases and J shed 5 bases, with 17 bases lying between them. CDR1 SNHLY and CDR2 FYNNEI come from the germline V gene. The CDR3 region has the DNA TGTGCCAGCAGCCCCTCGGTAAGGGTTGATCAGCCCCAGCATTTT. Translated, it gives CASSPSVRVDQPQHF.

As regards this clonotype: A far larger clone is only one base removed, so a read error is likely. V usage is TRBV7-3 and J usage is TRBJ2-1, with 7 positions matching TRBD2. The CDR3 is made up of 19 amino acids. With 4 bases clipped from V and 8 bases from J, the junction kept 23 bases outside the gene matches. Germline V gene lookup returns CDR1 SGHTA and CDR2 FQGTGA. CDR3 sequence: CASSSGAKRGKFSTDEQFF. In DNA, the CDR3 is TGTGCCAGCAGCTCCGGGGCTAAGCGGGGAAAATTTTCGACGGATGAGCAGTTCTTC.

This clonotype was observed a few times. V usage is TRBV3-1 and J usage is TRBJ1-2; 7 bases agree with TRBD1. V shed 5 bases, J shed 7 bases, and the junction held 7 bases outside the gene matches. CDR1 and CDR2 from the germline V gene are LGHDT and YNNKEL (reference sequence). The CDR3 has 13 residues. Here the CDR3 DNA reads TGTGCCAGCAGCGACAGGGAGTTGAGTGGCTACACCTTC. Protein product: CASSDRELSGYTF.

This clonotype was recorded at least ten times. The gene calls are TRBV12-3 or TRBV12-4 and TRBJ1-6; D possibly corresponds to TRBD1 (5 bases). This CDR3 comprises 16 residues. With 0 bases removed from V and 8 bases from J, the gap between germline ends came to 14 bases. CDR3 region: CASSLATGTRYSPLHF. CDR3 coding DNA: TGTGCCAGCAGTTTAGCGACCGGGACGAGGTATTCACCCCTCCACTTT.

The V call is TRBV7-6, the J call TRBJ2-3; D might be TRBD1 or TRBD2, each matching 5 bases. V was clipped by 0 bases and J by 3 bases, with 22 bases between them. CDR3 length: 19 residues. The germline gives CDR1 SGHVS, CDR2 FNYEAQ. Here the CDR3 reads CASSLAYPGTPVETDTQYF. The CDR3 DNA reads TGTGCCAGCAGCTTAGCGTACCCTGGGACGCCGGTGGAGACAGATACGCAGTATTTT.

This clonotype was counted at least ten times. CDR3 DNA: TGTGCCAGCAGCTCCAAGGGCACAGATACGCAGTATTTT. Protein sequence: CASSSKGTDTQYF. The chain uses TRBV7-9 and TRBJ2-3; D is unclear. The CDR3 length is 13 residues. Trimming pared 4 bases from V and 1 base from J, leaving 6 bases between. Germline CDR1 reads SEHNR; CDR2 reads FQNEAQ (reference sequence).

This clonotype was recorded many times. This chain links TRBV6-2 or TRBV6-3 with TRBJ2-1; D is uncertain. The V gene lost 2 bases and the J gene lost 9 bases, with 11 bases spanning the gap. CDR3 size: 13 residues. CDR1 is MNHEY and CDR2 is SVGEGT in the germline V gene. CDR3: CASSYGLPSEQFF. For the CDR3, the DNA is TGTGCCAGCAGTTACGGGCTCCCCAGTGAGCAGTTCTTC.

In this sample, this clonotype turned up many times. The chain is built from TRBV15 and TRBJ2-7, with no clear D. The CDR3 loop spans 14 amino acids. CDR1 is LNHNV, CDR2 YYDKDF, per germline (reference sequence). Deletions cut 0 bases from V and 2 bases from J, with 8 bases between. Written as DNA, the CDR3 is TGTGCCACCAGCAGAGACCTCGGGCCCTACGAGCAGTACTTC. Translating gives CATSRDLGPYEQYF.

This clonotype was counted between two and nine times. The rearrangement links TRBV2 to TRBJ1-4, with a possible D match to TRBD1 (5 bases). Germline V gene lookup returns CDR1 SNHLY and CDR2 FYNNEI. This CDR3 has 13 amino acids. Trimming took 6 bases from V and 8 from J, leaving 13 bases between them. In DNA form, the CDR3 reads TGTGCCAGCAGCTGGGGACCACACGAAAAACTGTTTTTT. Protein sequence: CASSWGPHEKLFF.

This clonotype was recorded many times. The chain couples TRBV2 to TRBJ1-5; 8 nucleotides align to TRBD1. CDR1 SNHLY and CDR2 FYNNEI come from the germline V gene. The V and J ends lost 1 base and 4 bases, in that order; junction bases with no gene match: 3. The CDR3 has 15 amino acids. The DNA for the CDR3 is TGTGCCAGCAGTGAAGAGAGGACAGGGAATCAGCCCCAGCATTTT. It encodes CASSEERTGNQPQHF.

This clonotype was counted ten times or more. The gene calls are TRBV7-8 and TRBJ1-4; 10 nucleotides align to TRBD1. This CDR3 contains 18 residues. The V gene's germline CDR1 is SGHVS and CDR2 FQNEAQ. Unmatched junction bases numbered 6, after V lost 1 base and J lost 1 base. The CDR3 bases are TGTGCCAGCAGCTTAGTTGGGACAGGGGTCGGAACTAATGAAAAACTGTTTTTT. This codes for CASSLVGTGVGTNEKLFF.

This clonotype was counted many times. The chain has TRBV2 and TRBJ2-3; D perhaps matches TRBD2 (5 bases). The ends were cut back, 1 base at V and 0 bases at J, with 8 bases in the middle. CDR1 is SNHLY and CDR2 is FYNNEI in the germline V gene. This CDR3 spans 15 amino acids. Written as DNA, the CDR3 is TGTGCCAGCAGTGAAGACCCGGGGAGCACAGATACGCAGTATTTT. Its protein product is CASSEDPGSTDTQYF.

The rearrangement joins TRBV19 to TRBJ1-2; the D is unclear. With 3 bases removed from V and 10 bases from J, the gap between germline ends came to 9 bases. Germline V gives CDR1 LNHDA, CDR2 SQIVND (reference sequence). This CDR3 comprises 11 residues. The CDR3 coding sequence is TGTGCCAGTAGTATTGGCGCTGACTACACCTTC. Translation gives CASSIGADYTF.

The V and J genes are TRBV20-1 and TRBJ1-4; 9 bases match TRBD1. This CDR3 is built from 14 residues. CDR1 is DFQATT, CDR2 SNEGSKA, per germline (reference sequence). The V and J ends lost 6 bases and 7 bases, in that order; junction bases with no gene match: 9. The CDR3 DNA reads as TGCAGTGCCCTTACGGACAGGGGTGTTGAAAAACTGTTTTTT. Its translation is CSALTDRGVEKLFF.

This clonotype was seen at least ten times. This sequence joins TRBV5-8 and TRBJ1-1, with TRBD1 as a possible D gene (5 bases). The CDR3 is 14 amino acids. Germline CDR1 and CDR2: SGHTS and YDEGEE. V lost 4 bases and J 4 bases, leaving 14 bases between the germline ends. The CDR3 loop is CASSQSAGATEAFF. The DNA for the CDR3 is TGTGCCAGCAGCCAAAGTGCCGGGGCCACTGAAGCTTTCTTT.